The present T cell receptor (beta chain) was sequenced within a study of T cell responses to AZD1222 COVID-19 vaccine. Points on this clone: Its antigen is unknown.

Findings and caveats of the study: Of spike-specific TCRs, nearly half reportedly target regions left unmutated in variants. Two AZD1222 administrations were followed by greater Spike-specific TCR breadth and depth. Possibly, clonal diversity was underestimated; donors were largely white British and included more females. Vaccine-associated CD4 TCRs ranged over spike, dominating at 160-218 and 743-854.

The CDR3 extends over 12 amino acids. V dropped 1 base and J dropped 14; count of bases not matched to a gene: 7. Germline CDR1 is KGHSH and CDR2 is LQKENI. Profiling relied on immunoSEQ multiplex PCR, and the TCRdb table lists in-frame clones only, not all of them. The sample lists some 120,000 clones, around 94% seen once, with more than 2.5% in the top ten. This receptor was identified in an adult in good health. The sequences come from peripheral blood, collected on day 0 of AZD1222 vaccination. The chain has TRBV18 and TRBJ2-5, with 7 nucleotides matching TRBD2. CDR3 nucleotides: TGTGCCAGCTCACCACTTGGGACTATTAGTTACTTC. It yields the protein CASSPLGTISYF.